This T cell receptor beta chain appears in the sequencing data of a study of T-cell reconstitution after alpha-beta-depleted transplantation in children. The CDR3 is made up of 13 amino acids. CDR1 SQVTM and CDR2 ANQGSEA come from the germline V gene. V lost 3 bases and J lost 9; bases outside the gene matches: 4. This sample's TCRbeta library carried unique molecular identifier barcodes. TCRdb reprocessed the PCR reads with MiXCR, giving one entry per CDR3 protein. The repertoire consists of 200,000 to 250,000 distinct CDR3 sequences, with approximately 11% occurring once and the leading ten covering under 30%. This clonotype appeared many times.

This sample comprised PBMCs, obtained before TCRalphabeta/CD19-depleted stem cell transplant. The receptor was isolated from a child under two years old with acute myeloid leukemia, due to receive a stem cell transplant. The J gene is TRBJ2-1, the V gene TRBV29-1; TRBD2 aligns across 11 bases. In DNA form, the CDR3 reads TGCAGCGTTGACCTAGCGGGAGGTAGTGAGCAGTTCTTC. Encoded protein: CSVDLAGGSEQFF.